The 10 T cell receptor beta chains below all came from one sample that was sequenced in a study of blood T cell repertoires in COVID-19. Generated by immunoSEQ multiplex PCR, the TCRdb table keeps only in-frame clones and is missing some. The data show around 300,000 clones, approximately 90% seen once. The specimen sequenced was peripheral blood. Every receptor here comes from a woman aged 40 to 50 with acute or convalescent COVID-19.

This sequence joins TRBV3-1 (or the pseudogene TRBV3-2) and TRBJ1-1; 9 bases are a match to TRBD1. The V gene end was trimmed by 3 bases and the J gene end by 8 bases; junction bases not matched to a gene: 7. The CDR3 extends over 14 amino acids. Germline-derived CDR1 and CDR2 are LGHDT and YNNKEL (reference sequence). This CDR3 reads CASSHSSGQGEAFF. DNA of the CDR3: TGTGCCAGCAGCCACTCTAGTGGACAGGGGGAAGCTTTCTTT.

This clone was seen a single time. This chain joins TRBV3-1 (or the pseudogene TRBV3-2) and TRBJ1-3; no reliable D call. CDR3 size: 16 residues. V lost 0 bases to trimming and J lost 1 base, with 10 bases between them. Germline CDR1 is LGHDT and CDR2 is YNNKEL (reference sequence). As DNA, the CDR3 is TGTGCCAGCAGCCAAGATCCCGCAGGATCTGGAAACACCATATATTTT. Translating it yields CASSQDPAGSGNTIYF.

The rearrangement uses TRBV4-1 and TRBJ2-3; 8 bases match TRBD1. The length of the CDR3 is 16 residues. The J segment lost 2 bases and the V segment lost 5 bases, leaving 9 bases of the junction unmatched. Germline-derived CDR1 and CDR2 are MGHRA and YSYEKL. CDR3 sequence reads: CASSWNDRGSTDTQYF. The CDR3 nucleotides read TGCGCCAGCAGCTGGAACGACAGGGGTTCCACAGATACGCAGTATTTT.

The genes are TRBV29-1 and TRBJ1-1; 10 nucleotides line up with TRBD1. V dropped 6 bases and J dropped 0; count of bases not matched to a gene: 4. Germline loops: CDR1 SQVTM, CDR2 ANQGSEA. The CDR3 runs 14 residues. CDR3 sequence reads: CSVGGQGVNTEAFF. The DNA for the CDR3 is TGCAGCGTGGGCGGACAGGGGGTGAACACTGAAGCTTTCTTT.

The V and J genes are TRBV28 and TRBJ1-6, with D unresolved. Trimming removed 4 bases at V and 0 bases at J, with 13 bases between. CDR1 and CDR2 from the germline V gene are MDHEN and SYDVKM. The CDR3 loop spans 17 amino acids. CDR3 coding DNA: TGTGCCAGCAGTTCACCGTTTACTAGCTCCTATAATTCACCCCTCCACTTT. It translates to CASSSPFTSSYNSPLHF.

The chain joins TRBV6-5 to TRBJ1-2, with 7 bases aligning to TRBD1. Unmatched junction bases numbered 10, after V lost 6 bases and J lost 6 bases. Looked up from germline, CDR1 is MNHEY and CDR2 is SVGAGI. The CDR3 contains 14 residues. CDR3 residues: CASSRLTGKDGYTF. The CDR3 coding sequence is TGTGCCAGCAGCCGCCTGACAGGGAAGGATGGCTACACCTTC.

This sequence joins TRBV6-1 and TRBJ2-5, with 8 bases aligning to TRBD2. The CDR3 has 15 residues. Germline V lookup: CDR1 MNHNS, CDR2 SASEGT. J gave up 4 bases and V 3 bases, and 7 bases lay outside the gene matches. The CDR3 nucleotides read TGTGCCAGCAGTGATCCGGGGGGGGCAGGAGAGACCCAGTACTTC. This codes for CASSDPGGAGETQYF.

This clone was recorded only once. The V gene is TRBV6-1, the J gene TRBJ1-2, with 9 nucleotides matching TRBD1. The CDR3 totals 13 residues. The ends lost 3 bases at V and 4 bases at J; junction bases unmatched: 0. In germline, CDR1 is MNHNS, CDR2 SASEGT. CDR3 sequence reads: CASSEGQGYGYTF. DNA for the CDR3: TGTGCCAGCAGTGAGGGACAGGGCTATGGCTACACCTTC.

This sequence joins TRBV4-1 and TRBJ1-4, with D hard to call. Germline CDR1 and CDR2: MGHRA and YSYEKL. Trimming stripped 0 bases from V and 5 bases from J, with 10 bases between. This CDR3 is built from 15 residues. The CDR3 sequence: CASSQDVRVNEKLFF. DNA of the CDR3: TGCGCCAGCAGCCAAGATGTCCGCGTCAATGAAAAACTGTTTTTT.

The chain combines TRBV3-1 (or the pseudogene TRBV3-2) with TRBJ1-1, with 7 bases lining up with TRBD1. This CDR3 spans 15 amino acids. CDR1 LGHDT and CDR2 YNNKEL come from the germline V gene (reference sequence). V lost 1 base to trimming and J lost 4 bases; unmatched junction nucleotides: 6. The CDR3 protein is CASSQAGQGGTEAFF. CDR3 DNA: TGTGCCAGCAGCCAAGCTGGGCAGGGGGGCACTGAAGCTTTCTTT.